This section outlines one TCR beta chain sequence together with its context. Its antigen is not known. This entry is derived from a study of OX40 agonist ivuxolimab in advanced cancers. Looking at the study overall: Earlier anti-PD-1, anti-PD-L1 or anti-CTLA-4 therapy was permitted; 35% to 50% had received some. In three patients, partial responses were observed, one with hepatocellular carcinoma and two with cutaneous melanoma.

Study results and caveats: Low normalized clonal expansion also occurred in some nonresponding patients.

The CDR3 runs 11 residues. Per germline, CDR1 MNHEY and CDR2 SVGAGI. With 6 bases removed from V and 7 bases from J, the gap between germline ends came to 7 bases. The protocol was immunoSEQ multiplex PCR, while the TCRdb copy is restricted to in-frame clones and leaves out a portion. The sample lists just under 85,000 clones; approximately 84% were seen once. Samples were taken at baseline and on day 1 of cycles 4 and 7. The source is an adult with an advanced solid tumor such as melanoma, head and neck, liver or kidney cancer. The chain links TRBV6-5 to TRBJ2-1; D remains unclear. Material: CD4+ or CD8+ T cells sorted from blood, obtained in a trial of the OX40 agonist ivuxolimab. The chain's CDR3 is CASRRLNEQFF. In DNA, the CDR3 is TGTGCCAGCAGGAGATTAAATGAGCAGTTCTTC.